This is a list of T cell receptor beta chains from one sample in a study of cytomegalovirus exposure and HLA in healthy donors. Repertoires were generated with immunoSEQ multiplex PCR, while TCRdb's copy carries only in-frame clones and drops some. Of tens of thousands of clones in the sample, roughly three quarters were seen once. The sequenced sample was PBMCs. The receptors were sampled from a man aged 25-45 years in good health and CMV-seronegative. Each CDR3 is given with its conserved first and last residue. The order of the fields is J gene, V gene, D gene, clone size, CDR3 DNA, CDR3 protein. D genes are given only for firm matches. Expanded clones are given a class, and other clones once, few, many or no size at all.

TRBJ1-2,TRBV2,-,-,TGTGCCAGCAGTGGAGGAGAATACTATGGCTACACCTTC,CASSGGEYYGYTF
TRBJ1-4,TRBV27,-,-,TGTGCCAGCAGTCCACCCGACTTCCGGGACATGAGGGAAAAACTGTTTTTT,CASSPPDFRDMREKLFF
TRBJ2-5,TRBV7-7,-,-,TGTGCTAGCAGCCAAAACAGGGCCTTTCAAGAGACCCAGTACTTC,CASSQNRAFQETQYF
TRBJ2-3,TRBV6-5,-,-,TGTGCCAGCAGTTGGGCAGGGGGCACAGATACGCAGTATTTT,CASSWAGGTDTQYF
TRBJ1-1,TRBV18,-,once,TGTGCCAGCTCACCATCGGCGGGGACGAACACTGAAGCTTTCTTT,CASSPSAGTNTEAFF
TRBJ1-5,TRBV6-6,-,-,TGTGCCAGCAGTTACCCTGATCAGGGGAGCAATCAGCCCCAGCATTTT,CASSYPDQGSNQPQHF
TRBJ2-1,TRBV6-6,TRBD1,-,TGTGCCAGCAGTCCCGGACAGGTCATCAATGAGCAGTTCTTC,CASSPGQVINEQFF
TRBJ2-7,TRBV18,-,-,TGTGCCAGCTCACCAACGGCAGGGAACGAGCAGTACTTC,CASSPTAGNEQYF
TRBJ1-1,TRBV19,-,-,TGTGCCAGTAGTATTAGAGACAGTACTTCTGAAGCTTTCTTT,CASSIRDSTSEAFF
TRBJ2-3,TRBV7-2,TRBD2,-,TGTGCCAGCAGCTTAGGCGGGGGGTTGGATACGCAGTATTTT,CASSLGGGLDTQYF
TRBJ1-2,TRBV6-5,TRBD1,-,TGTGCCAGCAGGCCAGGAGGGGGCCATGGCTACACCTTC,CASRPGGGHGYTF
TRBJ1-6,TRBV19,TRBD1,-,TGTGCCAGTAGTACGGGACAGGAGGTTTCACCCCTCCACTTT,CASSTGQEVSPLHF
TRBJ2-7,TRBV30,-,-,TGTGCCTGGGCAAGACTACAGGGATACTACGAGCAGTACTTC,CAWARLQGYYEQYF
TRBJ1-1,TRBV7-3,-,-,TGTGCCAGCAGCCAGACAGAGAACACTGAAGCTTTCTTT,CASSQTENTEAFF
TRBJ1-6,TRBV11-2,-,-,TGTGCCAGCAGCCCGCAACGGAGCTCCTATAATTCACCCCTCCACTTT,CASSPQRSSYNSPLHF
TRBJ1-5,TRBV28,TRBD1,-,TGTGCCAGCAAACCAGGGGGCTCGGGCAATCAGCCCCAGCATTTT,CASKPGGSGNQPQHF
TRBJ2-2,TRBV5-3,-,once,TGTCGAACCTCAAGCCCCGCCTGTCTGAACACCGGGGAGCTGTTTTTT,CRTSSPACLNTGELFF
TRBJ1-2,TRBV4-3,TRBD1,-,TGCGCCAGCAGCCCCGGACAGGGGGCTGGTGGCTACACCTTC,CASSPGQGAGGYTF
TRBJ2-1,TRBV5-1,TRBD1,once,TGCGCCAGCAGCTTCGTTTCCGGGACAGGGATTTTGTCCTACAATGAGCAGTTCTTC,CASSFVSGTGILSYNEQFF
TRBJ1-1,TRBV5-5,-,-,TGTGCCAGCAGCTTGAATGCGAGGGTCGAGGACACTGAAGCTTTCTTT,CASSLNARVEDTEAFF
TRBJ1-2,TRBV7-9,TRBD1,-,TGTGCCAGCAGCTTAGCGAGGACAGGCTCAGGCTATGGCTACACCTTC,CASSLARTGSGYGYTF
TRBJ1-2,TRBV5-4,TRBD1,-,TGTGCCAGCAGCCCGAAGGACAGGGACTATGGCTACACCTTC,CASSPKDRDYGYTF
TRBJ2-1,TRBV7-9,TRBD2,-,TGTGCCAGCAGCTCTCCTAGCGGGGGTTCATACAATGAGCAGTTCTTC,CASSSPSGGSYNEQFF
TRBJ2-7,TRBV7-9,TRBD1,-,TGTGCCAGCAGCCACAGGGGATCCGAGCAGTACTTC,CASSHRGSEQYF
TRBJ1-5,TRBV27,-,few,TGTGCCAGCAGTTTGAGAGACAATCAGCCCCAGCATTTT,CASSLRDNQPQHF
TRBJ2-2,TRBV4-3,-,-,TGCGCCAGCAGCCAACGGAGCACCGGGGAGCTGTTTTTT,CASSQRSTGELFF
TRBJ2-3,TRBV5-4,TRBD2,-,TGTGCCAGCAGCCCGGGACTAGCGGGGAGGGATACGCAGTATTTT,CASSPGLAGRDTQYF
TRBJ2-7,TRBV7-8,-,-,TGTGCCAGCAGCTTTGACAGTGCCTACGAGCAGTACTTC,CASSFDSAYEQYF
TRBJ2-7,TRBV19,-,-,TGTGCCAGTAGCCTTGAGAATTATAATGGCTACGAGCAGTACTTC,CASSLENYNGYEQYF
TRBJ1-6,TRBV27,TRBD1,-,TGTGCCAGCAGTTTAGCCTACCCCCGACAGGGGACGACCTATAATTCACCCCTCCACTTT,CASSLAYPRQGTTYNSPLHF
TRBJ1-1,TRBV9,TRBD1,-,TGTGCCAGCAGCGGGCCGGGACAGGGGACTGAAGCTTTCTTT,CASSGPGQGTEAFF
TRBJ2-7,TRBV10-3,TRBD2,-,TGTGCCATCAGTGAGTCACTAGCGGTGCCTGGGGAGCAGTACTTC,CAISESLAVPGEQYF
TRBJ2-7,TRBV7-2,-,-,TGTGCCAGCAGCCCCCGACATTTCTCCTACGAGCAGTACTTC,CASSPRHFSYEQYF
TRBJ2-7,TRBV7-7,-,once,TGTGCCAGCAGCTTAAAAAACGGGGACGAGCAGTACTTC,CASSLKNGDEQYF
TRBJ1-2,TRBV6-5,-,-,TGTGCCGCTAAGAGTATCTATGGCTACACCTTC,CAAKSIYGYTF